The 5 T cell receptor beta chains reported below all come from one sample, sequenced in a study of blood T cell repertoires in COVID-19. Generated by immunoSEQ multiplex PCR, the TCRdb table keeps only in-frame clones and is missing some. The profile shows about 15,000 clones, roughly 92% of them singletons. Sequences were obtained from peripheral blood. Every receptor here comes from a human donor with active COVID-19. The donor label of this sample is uncertain.

The CDR3 protein is CATSDSVHASTDTQYF. The CDR3 DNA follows: TGTGCCACCAGTGATTCAGTCCACGCTAGCACAGATACGCAGTATTTT. The chain joins TRBV24-1 to TRBJ2-3; unclear D gene. The CDR3 has 16 amino acids. Germline V lookup: CDR1 KGHDR, CDR2 SFDVKD. Deletions cut 2 bases from V and 0 bases from J, with 11 bases between.

The chain employs TRBV14 and TRBJ2-1, with 7 bases matching TRBD2. The CDR3 runs to 15 residues. Looked up from germline, CDR1 is SGHDN and CDR2 is FVKESK. J was trimmed by 0 bases and V by 3 bases; bases with no gene match: 2. CDR3 DNA sequence: TGTGCCAGCAGCCAGGGGGGGACCTCCTACAATGAGCAGTTCTTC. Translation gives CASSQGGTSYNEQFF.

V and J are TRBV4-1 and TRBJ2-3; the D is unclear. CDR1 and CDR2 (germline): MGHRA, YSYEKL. The germline V and J ends were trimmed by 4 bases and 4 bases, with 12 bases remaining between them. This CDR3 is built from 14 residues. The DNA for the CDR3 is TGCGCCAGCAGCCTACGCGTCGCTGCAGATACGCAGTATTTT. Amino acids: CASSLRVAADTQYF.

The V and J genes are TRBV28 and TRBJ1-5; the match to TRBD1 covers 10 bases. With 4 bases clipped from V and 4 bases from J, the junction kept 7 bases outside the gene matches. The CDR3 has 16 residues. Germline V CDR1 and CDR2: MDHEN, SYDVKM. The CDR3 DNA reads as TGTGCCAGCAGTTCATTCCGGGACAGGGGTAATCAGCCCCAGCATTTT. As protein: CASSSFRDRGNQPQHF.

The chain recombines TRBV27 with TRBJ1-2; D gene unclear. V lost 4 bases and J 8 bases, leaving 14 bases between the germline ends. The V gene's germline CDR1 is MNHEY and CDR2 SMNVEV (reference sequence). The CDR3 runs 13 residues. The CDR3 loop is CASSSTVRWGYTF. The CDR3 bases are TGTGCCAGCAGTTCTACAGTTAGGTGGGGCTACACCTTC.